A selection of T cell receptor beta chains follows, all from one sample in a study of cytomegalovirus exposure and HLA in healthy donors. Profiled with immunoSEQ multiplex PCR; TCRdb holds only in-frame clones, not every one. In the table there are around 130,000 clones, about 8.6% of which are singletons. The sample comprised PBMCs. Receptors were obtained from a woman aged 35 to 49 in good health and CMV-seropositive. The CDR3 runs from the conserved cysteine through the conserved F or W. D genes are given only for firm matches. Clone size appears in some rows only: once, few, many, or a class for an expanded clone.

D	V	size	J	DNA	CDR3
TRBD1	TRBV2	few	TRBJ2-7	TGTGCCAGCAGTGAAGTTGGGACAGGGGACTACGAGCAGTACTTC	CASSEVGTGDYEQYF
TRBD1	TRBV27	-	TRBJ2-7	TGTGCCAGCAGTTTAGGAGGCAGGGGGCACTACGAGCAGTACTTC	CASSLGGRGHYEQYF
-	TRBV2	-	TRBJ1-1	TGTGCCAGCAGTGAATATAGGGCTTCCCGGGGGGCTGAAGCTTTCTTT	CASSEYRASRGAEAFF
TRBD1	TRBV7-6	-	TRBJ2-7	TGTGCCAGCAGCTCCGGGACAGGAAGAGACGAGCAGTACTTC	CASSSGTGRDEQYF
TRBD1	TRBV2	-	TRBJ1-5	TGTGCCAGCAGACGACAGGGGGCGAGCAATCAGCCCCAGCATTTT	CASRRQGASNQPQHF
TRBD1	TRBV5-6	few	TRBJ1-3	TGTGCCAGCAGCTTGGGGGGACAGGGATCTGGAAACACCATATATTTT	CASSLGGQGSGNTIYF
-	TRBV10-1	-	TRBJ2-7	TGCGCCAGCAGTGAGTCGAGATTTGCTGGGAGCTCCTACGAGCAGTACTTC	CASSESRFAGSSYEQYF
TRBD1	TRBV5-1	-	TRBJ1-1	TGCGCCAGCAGCCCCACCACAGGGGCGAACACTGAAGCTTTCTTT	CASSPTTGANTEAFF
-	TRBV9	few	TRBJ2-2	TGTGCCAGCAGCGTAGCTTTTGGGCTCCTGAACACCGGGGAGCTGTTTTTT	CASSVAFGLLNTGELFF
TRBD1	TRBV29-1	few	TRBJ2-2	TGCAGCGTTGGACACAGGGGAAGCAGGACCGGGGAGCTGTTTTTT	CSVGHRGSRTGELFF
-	TRBV29-1	few	TRBJ2-3	TGCAGCGCCACCATCGGGGTTAGCACAGATACGCAGTATTTT	CSATIGVSTDTQYF
-	TRBV30	few	TRBJ1-1	TGTGCCTGGTCGGCAGGGGAGAACACTGAAGCTTTCTTT	CAWSAGENTEAFF
TRBD2	TRBV19	few	TRBJ2-5	TGTGCCAGCGGGGGGGAGACCCAGTACTTC	CASGGETQYF
TRBD2	TRBV2	few	TRBJ2-5	TGTGCCAGCAGAGGGACTAGCGGGGGGGCGGGGGTCGAGACCCAGTACTTC	CASRGTSGGAGVETQYF
TRBD1	TRBV11-2	-	TRBJ2-5	TGTGCCAGCAGCCCCAGAAAGGGGGCAGGGGGAAGGGAAGAGACCCAGTACTTC	CASSPRKGAGGREETQYF
TRBD1	TRBV27	-	TRBJ1-6	TGTGCCAGCAGTTTATCGGGGACAGGGAATTCACCCCTCCACTTT	CASSLSGTGNSPLHF
-	TRBV11-2	few	TRBJ1-1	TGTGCCAGCAGCTTCCCGACAGAACTCCGGGTTGAAGCTTTCTTT	CASSFPTELRVEAFF
-	TRBV10-2	few	TRBJ2-2	TGCGCCAGCAGACTAAGCGGGGAGCTGTTTTTT	CASRLSGELFF
TRBD2	TRBV4-1	few	TRBJ2-5	TGCGCCAGCAGCCAAGGTGGACTAGCGGGGACACAAGAGACCCAGTACTTC	CASSQGGLAGTQETQYF
TRBD1	TRBV7-8	-	TRBJ1-6	TGTGCCAGCAGCTCTTGGACAGGGACGTCCGGTTCACCCCTCCACTTT	CASSSWTGTSGSPLHF
-	TRBV19	few	TRBJ1-6	TGTGCCAGTAGTATAGCTGAGGGGGACGTCTATAATTCACCCCTCCACTTT	CASSIAEGDVYNSPLHF
-	TRBV19	-	TRBJ1-2	TGTGCCAGTAGTATCGGGATGGGCAGGACTAACTATGGCTACACCTTC	CASSIGMGRTNYGYTF
TRBD2	TRBV6-4	once	TRBJ2-1	TGTGCCAGCAGCCAGCGGGGGGGCCGCGACAATGAGCAGTTCTTC	CASSQRGGRDNEQFF
TRBD1	TRBV6-1	-	TRBJ1-2	TGTGCCAGCAGTTCACGGACAGGGGGGAACGGCTACACCTTC	CASSSRTGGNGYTF
-	TRBV11-3	-	TRBJ1-3	TGTGCCAGCAGCTTAGGTGCCCATTTCCGGGGAAATGGAAACACCATATATTTT	CASSLGAHFRGNGNTIYF
TRBD2	TRBV5-1	few	TRBJ2-1	TGCGCCAGCAGCTTACCGGGACTAGTCAATGAGCAGTTCTTC	CASSLPGLVNEQFF
TRBD2	TRBV9	few	TRBJ2-1	TGTGCCAGCAGCGTAGAGGGGACTAGCATAGCCCATGAGCAGTTCTTC	CASSVEGTSIAHEQFF
-	TRBV10-3	few	TRBJ1-1	TGTGCCATAAAGGCTCCAACAGACCGTGAAGCTTTCTTT	CAIKAPTDREAFF
TRBD1	TRBV11-2	-	TRBJ1-1	TGTGCCAGCAGCTTAGATGGACAGGGCTTCGCTGAAGCTTTCTTT	CASSLDGQGFAEAFF
TRBD1	TRBV4-1	few	TRBJ1-3	TGCGCCAGCAGCCAAGCCCGCAGGGGGCCTGGAAACACCATATATTTT	CASSQARRGPGNTIYF
-	TRBV11-2	-	TRBJ2-4	TGTGCCAGCAGCTTAGATCAGGGATGGAACATTCAGTACTTC	CASSLDQGWNIQYF
-	TRBV6-4	-	TRBJ2-7	TGTGCCAGCAGTGATATATTTCTGGCTCACGAGCAGTACTTC	CASSDIFLAHEQYF
-	TRBV6-5	few	TRBJ2-7	TGTGCCAGCAGTTACTCGACGGGCTACGAGCAGTACTTC	CASSYSTGYEQYF
TRBD1	TRBV2	-	TRBJ1-1	TGTGCCAGCACCGAACTACAGGGGTTGAACACTGAAGCTTTCTTT	CASTELQGLNTEAFF
-	TRBV5-6	-	TRBJ1-3	TGTGCCAGCAGCCTCCTGAACTCGGTCGGTGGAAACACCATATATTTT	CASSLLNSVGGNTIYF
-	TRBV29-1	-	TRBJ1-5	TGCAGCGTTCAAAGAGAAGGGGGTCAGCCCCAGCATTTT	CSVQREGGQPQHF
TRBD1	TRBV9	-	TRBJ1-2	TGTGCCAGCAGCGTAGGACAGGGGAACTATGGCTACACCTTC	CASSVGQGNYGYTF